The 25 T cell receptor beta chains listed next were all sequenced from one sample in a study of T cell repertoires in cytomegalovirus infection. The antigens for these receptors are not known. TCRdb re-called the reads through MiXCR, storing one row per CDR3 protein. Here the sample spans 7,600 or so distinct CDR3 sequences, around 50% being singletons. Sequencing used PBMCs, sequenced either directly or after in vitro stimulation (not recorded which). The origin of the receptors is a human donor in good health (CMV status not recorded). Some clones in this sample may be carry-over from other donors' samples.

With respect to this clonotype: The germline gene is not matched at one end of the junction; a read error may be the cause. V and J are TRBV5-5 and TRBJ1-2; 8 bases are a match to TRBD1. CDR1 is SGHKS, CDR2 YYEKEE, per germline (reference sequence). The CDR3 runs 12 residues. CDR3 in DNA: TGTTCCAGCACCTGGACAGGGTGTGGCTACACCTTC. Its translation: CSSTWTGCGYTF.

This chain links TRBV11-2 with TRBJ2-3; D is ambiguous. CDR1 is SGHAT and CDR2 is FQNNGV in the germline V gene. The CDR3 sequence is 15 residues long. Trimming stripped 1 base from V and 0 bases from J, with 8 bases between. The CDR3 DNA reads as TGTGCCAGCAGCTTAGGGCAGGCGAGCACAGATACGCAGTATTTT. Translation gives CASSLGQASTDTQYF.

This chain links TRBV7-2 with TRBJ1-5, with D unresolved. CDR3 length equals 16 residues. Trimming took off 1 base at V and 0 bases at J, with 10 bases between the two ends. Germline V CDR1 and CDR2: SGHTA, FQGNSA. The CDR3 spells CASSLGVPYSNQPQHF. Here the CDR3 DNA reads TGTGCCAGCAGCTTAGGGGTTCCTTATAGCAATCAGCCCCAGCATTTT.

This clonotype was seen more than once but under ten times. The gene calls are TRBV10-3 and TRBJ2-1; the D is unclear. Germline CDR1 is ENHRY and CDR2 is SYGVKD. Trimming took off 5 bases at V and 4 bases at J, with 9 bases between the two ends. The CDR3 loop spans 13 amino acids. CDR3 in DNA: TGTGCCATCAGTATCGACGGGTACAATGAGCAGTTCTTC. Translation gives CAISIDGYNEQFF.

The table lists this clonotype with many counts. This rearrangement joins TRBV9 to TRBJ1-5; D is undetermined. CDR3 length equals 13 residues. Between the trimmed V and J ends, which lost 2 bases and 5 bases, there was a span of 8 bases. Germline V gene data show CDR1 as SGDLS and CDR2 as YYNGEE. This chain's CDR3 is CASSVRQHQPQHF. Written as DNA, the CDR3 is TGTGCCAGCAGCGTGCGTCAGCATCAGCCCCAGCATTTT.

There are many counts of this clonotype. V gene TRBV7-8 combines with J gene TRBJ2-2; 7 bases fit TRBD2. Per the germline V gene, CDR1 is SGHVS and CDR2 is FQNEAQ. V lost 5 bases and J lost 2; bases outside the gene matches: 8. This CDR3 contains 16 residues. CDR3: CASSPRAGANTGELFF. In DNA form, the CDR3 reads TGTGCCAGCAGCCCTCGGGCGGGAGCAAACACCGGGGAGCTGTTTTTT.

The CDR3 bases are TGTGCCAGCAGCTTAGTGGAAGAGACCAGGTACTTC. Encoded protein: CASSLVEETRYF. The chain carries TRBV11-2 and TRBJ2-5; D uncertain. Germline V CDR1 and CDR2: SGHAT, FQNNGV. Trimming left V 1 base short and J 13 bases short, with 13 bases between. There are 12 residues in the CDR3.

The V call is TRBV20-1, the J call TRBJ1-3; D might be TRBD1 (5 bases). This CDR3 is built from 16 residues. In germline, CDR1 is DFQATT, CDR2 SNEGSKA (reference sequence). The V and J ends lost 0 bases and 0 bases respectively, with 12 bases between them. In nucleotides, the CDR3 is TGCAGTGCTAGAGATCGGGACCTTTTCTCTGGAAACACCATATATTTT. Translated, it gives CSARDRDLFSGNTIYF.

This clonotype appeared many times. The chain is built from TRBV4-2 and TRBJ1-6; tentatively, D is TRBD1 (5 bases). Trimming removed 4 bases from V and 3 bases from J, with 19 bases in between. CDR3 length: 18 residues. The germline V gene has CDR1 LGHNA and CDR2 YNFKEQ. CDR3 amino acids: CASSPRINRRFYNSPLHF. The CDR3 DNA sequence: TGTGCCAGCAGCCCCAGAATAAACAGGCGATTCTATAATTCACCCCTCCACTTT.

This clonotype was seen at least ten times. The chain recombines TRBV19 with TRBJ2-3, with D unresolved. V was pared by 3 bases and J by 2 bases, with 6 bases between. This CDR3 is built from 13 residues. Germline V gives CDR1 LNHDA, CDR2 SQIVND (reference sequence). CDR3: CASSIEDTDTQYF. CDR3 nucleotides: TGTGCCAGTAGTATTGAGGACACAGATACGCAGTATTTT. The whole variable domain, filled in from reference TRBV19 and TRBJ2-3, reads DGGITQSPKYLFRKEGQNVTLSCEQNLNHDAMYWYRQDPGQGLRLIYYSQIVNDFQKGDIAEGYSVSREKKESFPLTVTSAQKNPTAFYLCASSIEDTDTQYFGPGTRLTVL.

The gene calls are TRBV28 and TRBJ2-7, with 8 bases matching TRBD2. V shed 1 base and J 1 base; nucleotides not matched to a gene: 9. From germline, CDR1 is MDHEN and CDR2 SYDVKM. CDR3 length equals 17 residues. The CDR3 spells CASSLSNRGLASYEQYF. The CDR3 region has the DNA TGTGCCAGCAGTTTATCCAACCGAGGACTAGCTTCCTACGAGCAGTACTTC. Full variable domain (rest looked up from reference TRBV28 and TRBJ2-7): DVKVTQSSRYLVKRTGEKVFLECVQDMDHENMFWYRQDPGLGLRLIYFSYDVKMKEKGDIPEGYSVSREKKERFSLILESASTNQTSMYLCASSLSNRGLASYEQYFGPGTRLTVT.

For this clonotype: The missing conserved phenylalanine or tryptophan at the end of this CDR3 makes a read error likely. The DNA is left out, because the CDR3 cannot be placed on it with certainty; the CDR3 is given as TCRdb lists it. CDR3 residues: CASSMVSGYNEQLL. The chain carries TRBV19 and TRBJ2-1; the table assigns TRBD2, which was not confirmed against the DNA. Germline V lookup: CDR1 LNHDA, CDR2 SQIVND (reference sequence). From its first to its last residue, the CDR3 has 14 amino acids.

The CDR3 nucleotides are TGTGCCAGCAGTGACCGACAGGGCCTCCGGGTCTACACCTTC. The encoded protein is CASSDRQGLRVYTF. V usage is TRBV25-1 and J usage is TRBJ1-2, with 7 positions matching TRBD1. The CDR3 is made up of 14 amino acids. CDR1 MGHDK and CDR2 SYGVNS come from the germline V gene. The trim removed 3 bases at V and 10 bases at J, leaving 11 bases unmatched.

This clonotype was recorded many times. In DNA form, the CDR3 reads TGCAGTGCTAGAGGTCCGACCGGATCGGGGGAGCTGTTTTTT. Its protein product is CSARGPTGSGELFF. V is TRBV20-1 and J is TRBJ2-2, with D uncertain. Trimming removed 1 base at V and 8 bases at J, with 14 bases between. In germline, CDR1 is DFQATT, CDR2 SNEGSKA (reference sequence). The CDR3 spans 14 residues.

The rearrangement uses TRBV28 and TRBJ1-2; the match to TRBD1 covers 7 bases. The trim removed 8 bases at V and 2 bases at J, leaving 8 bases unmatched. From germline, CDR1 is MDHEN and CDR2 SYDVKM. This CDR3 has 14 amino acids. CDR3: CASSPEGANYGYTF. The CDR3 region has the DNA TGTGCCAGCTCCCCTGAGGGGGCCAACTATGGCTACACCTTC.

The V and J genes are TRBV12-3 or TRBV12-4 and TRBJ1-3; 8 bases agree with TRBD1. Losses at the gene ends were 0 bases for V and 15 bases for J; bases not matched to a gene: 1. This CDR3 region has 11 residues. For the CDR3, the DNA is TGTGCCAGCAGTTTAGCGGGGACAGGATATTTT. It specifies CASSLAGTGYF.

This clonotype occurred a few times. This chain joins TRBV5-1 and TRBJ1-5; D is unclear. The CDR3 runs to 13 residues. Trimming shortened V by 3 bases and J by 4 bases, and 8 bases separated the two germline ends. The germline V gene encodes CDR1 SGHRS and CDR2 YFSETQ. For the CDR3, the DNA is TGCGCCAGCAGCTACGGACGAAATCAGCCCCAGCATTTT. This gives the protein CASSYGRNQPQHF.

As regards this clonotype: A read error may account for a junction end that differs from germline. The chain links TRBV7-9 to TRBJ1-1; D remains ambiguous. Germline lookup yields CDR1 SEHNR and CDR2 FQNEAQ (reference sequence). The CDR3 covers 15 residues. This chain's CDR3 is CDSSASGTLDTEAFF. The DNA of the CDR3 is TGTGACAGCAGCGCCTCGGGCACCTTGGACACTGAAGCTTTCTTT.

The genes are TRBV7-3 and TRBJ2-1; 7 positions agree with TRBD2. This CDR3 comprises 15 residues. V shed 1 base and J 4 bases; nucleotides not matched to a gene: 4. Germline V gives CDR1 SGHTA, CDR2 FQGTGA. The CDR3 reads CASSLRGGGYNEQFF. DNA of the CDR3: TGTGCCAGCAGCTTAAGGGGCGGGGGTTACAATGAGCAGTTCTTC. Full variable domain (rest looked up from reference TRBV7-3 and TRBJ2-1): GAGVSQTPSNKVTEKGKYVELRCDPISGHTALYWYRQSLGQGPEFLIYFQGTGAADDSGLPNDRFFAVRPEGSVSTLKIQRTERGDSAVYLCASSLRGGGYNEQFFGPGTRLTVL.

About this clonotype itself: In this CDR3 the conserved last residue, phenylalanine or tryptophan, is missing, so a read error is likely. No DNA is shown, since the ends of the CDR3 on it are uncertain; the CDR3 is the one TCRdb lists. V is TRBV27 and J is TRBJ2-3. CDR1 is MNHEY, CDR2 SMNVEV, per germline (reference sequence). Ends included, the CDR3 has 10 residues. CDR3 sequence reads: CASHGETTYC.

Comment on this clonotype: The conserved phenylalanine or tryptophan normally closing the CDR3 is absent here, so this likely arose from a read error. No DNA is shown, since the ends of the CDR3 on it are uncertain; the CDR3 is the one TCRdb lists. The V gene is TRBV12-3 or TRBV12-4, the J gene TRBJ1-1; the table assigns TRBD1, which was not confirmed against the DNA. The CDR3 is 16 amino acids in total, end residues counted. The CDR3 reads CASSLRVSKQGTESVS.

By frequency in the sample, this clonotype is medium-sized. The chain recombines TRBV7-8 with TRBJ1-2, with a weak D call TRBD1 (5 bases). CDR3 length equals 13 residues. Trimming left V 1 base short and J 6 bases short, with 9 bases between. Germline CDR1 and CDR2: SGHVS and FQNEAQ. The CDR3 reads CASSLGQRDGYTF. The CDR3, as DNA: TGTGCCAGCAGCTTAGGACAGCGAGATGGCTACACCTTC.

This chain uses TRBV7-9 with TRBJ2-7, with 8 bases fitting TRBD1. This CDR3 contains 17 residues. The V gene's germline CDR1 is SEHNR and CDR2 FQNEAQ (reference sequence). The junction had 13 bases not matched to a gene; V was cut back by 3 bases and J by 3 bases. CDR3 DNA sequence: TGTGCCAGCAGCTTCGAGATCTGGGAAACAGGGGGCTACGAGCAGTACTTC. It specifies CASSFEIWETGGYEQYF.

The rearrangement joins TRBV7-6 to TRBJ2-2; unclear D gene. The CDR3 extends over 15 amino acids. CDR1 is SGHVS, CDR2 FNYEAQ, per germline. Deletions cut 1 base from V and 6 bases from J, with 12 bases between. CDR3 protein: CASSLEGLGAGELFF. In DNA form, the CDR3 reads TGTGCCAGCAGCTTAGAAGGCCTAGGTGCCGGGGAGCTGTTTTTT.

A remark on this clonotype: It is likely a read error, because the conserved phenylalanine at the end of the CDR3 is missing. The gene calls are TRBV12-3 or TRBV12-4 and TRBJ1-2; D gene ambiguous. Trimming took off 1 base at V and 2 bases at J, with 14 bases between the two ends. This CDR3 is built from 16 residues. In nucleotides, the CDR3 is TGTGCCAGCAGTTTAGACTACGAGGGCGGGAACTATGGCTACACCGGC. This sequence encodes CASSLDYEGGNYGYTG.